Below are 28 T cell receptor beta chains sequenced from a single sample in a study of control samples from healthy donors and cancer patients. Libraries were prepared by immunoSEQ multiplex PCR; TCRdb keeps only in-frame clonotypes and omits some of them. The top ten clones hold about 1.5% of a sample with roughly 200,000 clones, 85% to 95% of them seen once. What was sequenced was blood. The receptors derive from a man aged 18 to 29 in good health.

This clone has more than one count but fewer than ten. The chain has TRBV7-8 and TRBJ1-6; TRBD1 matches at 8 bases. The CDR3 has 15 residues. The V gene's germline CDR1 is SGHVS and CDR2 FQNEAQ. Trimming cost V 5 bases and J 8 bases; bases outside gene matches: 8. The CDR3 DNA reads as TGTGCCAGCAGCCCCCGGACAGGGCCGGATTCACCCCTCCACTTT. It yields the protein CASSPRTGPDSPLHF.

The chain couples TRBV3-1 (or the pseudogene TRBV3-2) to TRBJ2-5; 10 nucleotides align to TRBD1. CDR3 length: 15 amino acids. Unmatched junction bases numbered 4, after V lost 2 bases and J lost 4 bases. Germline-derived CDR1 and CDR2 are LGHDT and YNNKEL (reference sequence). CDR3 coding DNA: TGTGCCAGCAGCCAACGACAGGGGGCTGGAGAGACCCAGTACTTC. It specifies CASSQRQGAGETQYF.

The V gene is TRBV6-1, the J gene TRBJ1-2; 10 bases line up with TRBD1. The ends lost 2 bases at V and 6 bases at J; junction bases unmatched: 12. The germline V gene encodes CDR1 MNHNS and CDR2 SASEGT. The CDR3 length is 17 residues. CDR3 amino acids: CASSEFSPGTGADGYTF. Written as DNA, the CDR3 is TGTGCCAGCAGTGAATTCAGTCCCGGGACAGGGGCGGATGGCTACACCTTC.

The chain joins TRBV5-1 to TRBJ1-4, with TRBD1 matching 7 bases. This CDR3 has 17 residues. The ends lost 2 bases at V and 8 bases at J; junction bases unmatched: 15. Germline V gene sequence: CDR1 SGHRS, CDR2 YFSETQ. The CDR3 loop is CASSLGIHRGSYEKLFF. The CDR3 nucleotides are TGCGCCAGCAGCTTAGGAATCCACAGGGGTTCGTACGAAAAACTGTTTTTT.

This clone appeared once. This rearrangement joins TRBV29-1 to TRBJ1-5; 10 nucleotides line up with TRBD1. CDR1 is SQVTM and CDR2 is ANQGSEA in the germline V gene. The CDR3 has 13 amino acids. The junction had 4 bases not matched to a gene; V was cut back by 6 bases and J by 5 bases. CDR3 protein: CSVTGGPDQPQHF. The CDR3 coding sequence is TGCAGCGTGACAGGGGGCCCTGATCAGCCCCAGCATTTT.

The V call is TRBV24-1, the J call TRBJ2-2; 7 bases are shared with TRBD1. CDR3 length equals 14 residues. The germline CDR1 and CDR2 sequences are KGHDR and SFDVKD. Losses at the gene ends were 8 bases for V and 3 bases for J; bases not matched to a gene: 5. CDR3 DNA: TGTGCCACCACCCGAACAGGGGACACCGGGGAGCTGTTTTTT. Residues: CATTRTGDTGELFF.

V and J are TRBV5-1 and TRBJ2-7, with TRBD2 matching over 11 bases. The V and J ends lost 0 bases and 0 bases, in that order; junction bases with no gene match: 8. Germline values: CDR1 SGHRS, CDR2 YFSETQ. The CDR3 has 18 amino acids. The CDR3 DNA is TGCGCCAGCAGCTTGGCACTAGCGGGGGCATCAATCTCCTACGAGCAGTACTTC. Its translation: CASSLALAGASISYEQYF.

The V gene is TRBV10-1, the J gene TRBJ2-3; no clear D. Looked up from germline, CDR1 is WNHNN and CDR2 is SYGVQD (reference sequence). CDR3 size: 12 residues. V lost 3 bases and J 2 bases, leaving 3 bases between the germline ends. This chain's CDR3 is CASSEYTDTQYF. CDR3 nucleotides: TGCGCCAGCAGTGAATACACAGATACGCAGTATTTT.

The genes are TRBV5-4 and TRBJ2-3, with D possibly being TRBD1 or TRBD2 (5 bases each). Germline loops: CDR1 SGHNT, CDR2 YYREEE (reference sequence). The CDR3 runs 15 residues. V dropped 4 bases and J dropped 3 bases, with 15 bases sitting between them. CDR3 loop: CASSPDEGPTDTQYF. CDR3 DNA: TGTGCCAGCAGCCCTGATGAGGGGCCGACAGATACGCAGTATTTT.

This clone has a single count. This chain joins TRBV9 and TRBJ1-1; 7 bases align to TRBD1. V lost 3 bases, J lost 3 bases, and 17 bases stayed unmatched. The CDR3 contains 18 residues. Germline V lookup: CDR1 SGDLS, CDR2 YYNGEE. The CDR3 nucleotides read TGTGCCAGCAGCGGCCAACAGGGGATTTCTTTTTTGGACACTGAAGCTTTCTTT. Amino acids: CASSGQQGISFLDTEAFF. Full variable domain (missing parts from reference TRBV9 and TRBJ1-1): DSGVTQTPKHLITATGQRVTLRCSPRSGDLSVYWYQQSLDQGLQFLIQYYNGEERAKGNILERFSAQQFPDLHSELNLSSLELGDSALYFCASSGQQGISFLDTEAFFGQGTRLTVV.

For the CDR3, the DNA is TGTGCCAGAAGCCGGCGGCGAAGGGAGAAGTTCCGCCGCTTTAGCAATCAGCCCCAGCATTTT. Translated, it gives CARSRRRREKFRRFSNQPQHF. V is TRBV5-3 and J is TRBJ1-5, with D hard to call. TRBV5-3 is an open reading frame, and its role is uncertain. CDR3 length: 21 amino acids. V was trimmed by 4 bases and J by 0 bases, leaving 29 bases between them.

This rearrangement joins TRBV5-6 to TRBJ2-1; D gene unclear. The germline V gene has CDR1 SGHDT and CDR2 YYEEEE. V lost 0 bases and J lost 2, with 9 bases in between. The CDR3 covers 15 residues. The CDR3 region has the DNA TGTGCCAGCAGCTTGGGGCAGCTAACCTACAATGAGCAGTTCTTC. Encoded protein: CASSLGQLTYNEQFF.

This clone showed up just once. CDR3 in DNA: TGTGCCACCAGCAGAGGCGGACGTCTTAATGAAAAACTGTTTTTT. This gives the protein CATSRGGRLNEKLFF. V usage is TRBV15 and J usage is TRBJ1-4; D is unclear. This CDR3 spans 15 amino acids. The V gene's germline CDR1 is LNHNV and CDR2 YYDKDF (reference sequence). V lost 1 base to trimming and J lost 4 bases, with 10 bases between them.

This chain uses TRBV20-1 with TRBJ2-7; D possibly uses TRBD1 or TRBD2 (6 bases each). Germline V lookup: CDR1 DFQATT, CDR2 SNEGSKA (reference sequence). This CDR3 comprises 11 residues. V dropped 5 bases and J dropped 8 bases, with 13 bases sitting between them. CDR3: CSAPQGGKQYF. The CDR3 DNA is TGCAGTGCTCCACAAGGGGGGAAGCAGTACTTC.

This clone was seen a single time. This same CDR3 is encoded by further DNA sequences in the sample. J is TRBJ1-5 and V is TRBV5-4, with D perhaps TRBD1 (6 bases). V was shortened by 2 bases and J by 4 bases, with 7 bases between the two germline ends. The germline gives CDR1 SGHNT, CDR2 YYREEE (reference sequence). CDR3 length: 13 residues. DNA of the CDR3: TGTGCCAGCAGCTTAGGGACAAATCAGCCCCAGCATTTT. It is translated as CASSLGTNQPQHF.

The gene calls are TRBV4-1 and TRBJ2-6, with TRBD1 matching 11 bases. The V and J ends lost 7 bases and 4 bases, in that order; junction bases with no gene match: 9. Germline assignment: CDR1 MGHRA and CDR2 YSYEKL. This CDR3 is 17 amino acids long. In DNA form, the CDR3 reads TGCGCCAGCACCCCGGACAGGGGGCGTTTGGGGGCCAACGTCCTGACTTTC. As protein: CASTPDRGRLGANVLTF.

The chain uses TRBV4-2 and TRBJ1-3, with 9 bases that match TRBD1. This CDR3 is 21 amino acids long. Germline loops: CDR1 LGHNA, CDR2 YNFKEQ. Unmatched junction bases numbered 17, after V lost 0 bases and J lost 2 bases. This chain's CDR3 is CASSQDLKGQGRSWTGNTIYF. The CDR3 region has the DNA TGTGCCAGCAGCCAAGATCTTAAGGGACAGGGCCGATCCTGGACTGGAAACACCATATATTTT.

This chain joins TRBV7-8 and TRBJ2-7; 9 positions match TRBD1. CDR1 SGHVS and CDR2 FQNEAQ come from the germline V gene. This CDR3 region has 15 residues. Losses at the gene ends were 1 base for V and 5 bases for J; bases not matched to a gene: 6. Here the CDR3 reads CASSLVGGQGHEQYF. CDR3 nucleotides: TGTGCCAGCAGCTTAGTTGGGGGACAGGGCCACGAGCAGTACTTC.

This clone was seen only a few times. V is TRBV28 and J is TRBJ1-2, with D unresolved. Between the trimmed V and J ends, which lost 2 bases and 3 bases, there was a span of 4 bases. Germline V gives CDR1 MDHEN, CDR2 SYDVKM. The CDR3 consists of 12 residues. In nucleotides, the CDR3 is TGTGCCAGCAGTTTAGGATACTATGGCTACACCTTC. Translated, it gives CASSLGYYGYTF.

Here the CDR3 DNA reads TGTGCCAGCAGCTTGGTAGTAATCACCGTCTCTGGGGCCAACGTCCTGACTTTC. Translating gives CASSLVVITVSGANVLTF. The V gene is TRBV5-4, the J gene TRBJ2-6; D ambiguous. Trimming removed 0 bases from V and 0 bases from J, with 13 bases in between. There are 18 residues in the CDR3. CDR1 and CDR2 from the germline V gene are SGHNT and YYREEE (reference sequence). The full variable domain, its missing parts supplied by reference TRBV5-4 and TRBJ2-6, is ETGVTQSPTHLIKTRGQQVTLRCSSQSGHNTVSWYQQALGQGPQFIFQYYREEENGRGNFPPRFSGLQFPNYSSELNVNALELDDSALYLCASSLVVITVSGANVLTFGAGSRLTVL.

This chain uses TRBV10-3 with TRBJ2-5; TRBD2 agrees at 7 bases. V lost 0 bases to trimming and J lost 4 bases; unmatched junction nucleotides: 5. There are 15 residues in the CDR3. Germline V gives CDR1 ENHRY, CDR2 SYGVKD. The DNA for the CDR3 is TGTGCCATCAGTGAGTCTAAGGGAGGGGCAGAGACCCAGTACTTC. Its translation is CAISESKGGAETQYF.

This chain links TRBV6-5 with TRBJ2-1, with D possibly matching TRBD1 (5 bases). Per the germline V gene, CDR1 is MNHEY and CDR2 is SVGAGI. Trimming shortened V by 7 bases and J by 7 bases, and 20 bases separated the two germline ends. The CDR3 sequence is 15 residues long. CDR3 coding DNA: TGTGCCAGCAAAGAGTACCCGACAGAAATAAATGAGCAGTTCTTC. It is translated as CASKEYPTEINEQFF.

This clone was recorded only once. The genes are TRBV18 and TRBJ2-5; 10 nucleotides agree with TRBD2. The J segment lost 7 bases and the V segment lost 2 bases, leaving 7 bases of the junction unmatched. From germline, CDR1 is KGHSH and CDR2 LQKENI. The CDR3 spans 15 residues. For the CDR3, the DNA is TGTGCCAGCTCACCAGAGCAGCGGGGGGGCCGGACCCAGTACTTC. Protein product: CASSPEQRGGRTQYF.

This chain connects TRBV30 to TRBJ2-3; D might be TRBD2 (5 bases). The V end was cut by 0 bases, the J end by 2 bases, with 12 bases between. Germline values: CDR1 GTSNPN, CDR2 SVGIG (reference sequence). This CDR3 comprises 15 residues. CDR3 residues: CAWSVTGEITDTQYF. CDR3 DNA sequence: TGTGCCTGGAGTGTAACCGGGGAAATCACAGATACGCAGTATTTT.

The table lists this clone with a count of one. The chain combines TRBV7-3 with TRBJ2-7, with TRBD1 matching over 9 bases. CDR1 and CDR2 (germline): SGHTA, FQGTGA. V was pared by 2 bases and J by 3 bases, with 5 bases of the junction left unmatched. CDR3 size: 15 residues. CDR3 in amino acids: CASSLEQGAIYEQYF. The CDR3 DNA reads as TGTGCCAGCAGCTTAGAACAGGGGGCAATCTACGAGCAGTACTTC.

This clone showed up just a few times. The chain employs TRBV24-1 and TRBJ2-2, with 7 bases that match TRBD1. J was trimmed by 5 bases and V by 8 bases; bases with no gene match: 7. In germline, CDR1 is KGHDR, CDR2 SFDVKD. The length of the CDR3 is 14 residues. Here the CDR3 reads CATTGTGETGELFF. CDR3 coding DNA: TGTGCCACCACAGGAACAGGGGAAACCGGGGAGCTGTTTTTT.

J is TRBJ1-4 and V is TRBV28, with D hard to call. V was trimmed by 6 bases and J by 2 bases, leaving 10 bases between them. Germline values: CDR1 MDHEN, CDR2 SYDVKM. CDR3 length: 14 residues. The CDR3 region has the DNA TGTGCCAGCAGCCGTATATCCACTAATGAAAAACTGTTTTTT. It translates to CASSRISTNEKLFF.

The chain employs TRBV10-3 and TRBJ1-1, with a tentative D call TRBD1 (6 bases). This CDR3 comprises 15 residues. From germline, CDR1 is ENHRY and CDR2 SYGVKD. V gave up 5 bases and J gave up 1 base, with 14 bases separating them. CDR3 residues: CAISMRQDKNTEAFF. CDR3 nucleotide sequence: TGTGCCATCAGTATGAGACAGGACAAGAACACTGAAGCTTTCTTT.